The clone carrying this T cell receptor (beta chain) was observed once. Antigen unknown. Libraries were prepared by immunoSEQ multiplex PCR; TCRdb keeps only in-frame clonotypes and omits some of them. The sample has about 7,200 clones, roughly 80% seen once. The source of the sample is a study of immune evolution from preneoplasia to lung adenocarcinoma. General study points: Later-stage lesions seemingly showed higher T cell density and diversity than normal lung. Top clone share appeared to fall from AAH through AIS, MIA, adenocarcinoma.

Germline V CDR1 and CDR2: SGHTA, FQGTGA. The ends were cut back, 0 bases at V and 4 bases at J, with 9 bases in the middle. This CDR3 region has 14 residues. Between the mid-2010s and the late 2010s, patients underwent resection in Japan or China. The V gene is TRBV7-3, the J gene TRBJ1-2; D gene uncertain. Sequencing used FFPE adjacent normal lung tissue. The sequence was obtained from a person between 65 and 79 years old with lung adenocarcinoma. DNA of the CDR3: TGTGCCAGCAGCTTAACCCCGGATTTCTATGGCTACACCTTC. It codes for CASSLTPDFYGYTF.